This TCR beta chain was recovered during a study of T cells after yellow fever vaccination. Whole-study context: Fractions low in cell number were prepared with SMART-Seq v4 Ultra Low Input. Broader study findings: The study re-detected most primary-vaccination clones after the booster (approximately 96% CD4, approximately 87% CD8). Abundant bulk-population clonotypes could contaminate the FACS-sorted repertoires.

For TCR, cDNA came from 5'RACE template switching, which added a universal primer site and UMIs. One entry per CDR3 protein results from TCRdb running MiXCR on the 5' RACE reads. In the table there are 200,000 to 300,000 distinct CDR3 sequences, more than 6.5% of which are singletons. The CDR3 is made up of 11 amino acids. Trimming pared 7 bases from V and 5 bases from J, leaving 9 bases between. Germline-derived CDR1 and CDR2 are MNHEY and SVGEGT. This clonotype was counted many times. Its antigen is currently unknown. The sequencing here drew on CD4+ T cells sorted from PBMCs, taken on the day of the yellow fever booster vaccination. The V gene is TRBV6-2 or TRBV6-3, the J gene TRBJ2-7; D gene uncertain. This TCR derives from a man aged 30 to 39 who received the YFV17D yellow fever vaccine. As DNA, the CDR3 is TGTGCCAGCATGAGGACCGACGAGCAGTACTTC. Its protein is CASMRTDEQYF.